The clone carrying this T cell receptor beta chain was observed a handful of times. Antigen unknown. CDR1 and CDR2 from the germline V gene are KGHSH and LQKENI. V gave up 3 bases and J gave up 6 bases; unmatched junction bases: 8. The CDR3 covers 15 residues. This record belongs to a study of beta chain features in type 1 diabetes. Study results and caveats: Healthy donors had naive, central memory and Treg TCRB repertoires that appeared less similar than those seen among patients.

There was one heparinised blood draw per donor, averaging about 110 mL. Sequenced material consisted of expressed TCRB transcripts (all of the isolated RNA was reverse transcribed). Only in-frame clones appear in the TCRdb table, and some are missing; sequencing was by immunoSEQ multiplex PCR. The sample includes about 320,000 clones, about 15% seen only once; the top ten take approximately 6.7%. V and J are TRBV18 and TRBJ2-3; TRBD2 matches at 8 bases. The source material was central memory CD4+ T cells from blood. The clonotype comes from a man aged 30-40 years in good health. CDR3 in DNA: TGTGCCAGCTCACCCACTATAGCGGGATCTGATACGCAGTATTTT. The encoded protein is CASSPTIAGSDTQYF.